These 19 T cell receptor beta chains were sequenced from one sample in a study of T cell clonotyping in hematopoietic cell transplantation. Measured with immunoSEQ multiplex PCR; TCRdb has only the in-frame clones, and not every one. The data contain fewer than 15,000 clones, more than 85% of them singletons. Sequencing was carried out using peripheral blood mononuclear cells. The receptors originated from a woman aged 45-65 years in good health. Some clones in this sample may be carry-over from other donors' samples.

Only one count was recorded for this clone. J is TRBJ1-2 and V is TRBV28; TRBD1 is a possible D gene (5 bases). CDR3 length equals 15 residues. The germline V gene encodes CDR1 MDHEN and CDR2 SYDVKM. The germline V and J ends were trimmed by 3 bases and 4 bases, with 15 bases remaining between them. In DNA, the CDR3 is TGTGCCAGCAGTTTTTCGGGGGTGGTTCCCTATGGCTACACCTTC. This translates into CASSFSGVVPYGYTF.

This clone was seen a single time. V is TRBV5-6 and J is TRBJ2-7; no definite D call. Trimming pared 0 bases from V and 3 bases from J, leaving 7 bases between. The CDR3 runs to 13 residues. Germline CDR1 SGHDT, CDR2 YYEEEE. CDR3 DNA: TGTGCCAGCAGCTTGGGGGCGGACTACGAGCAGTACTTC. As protein: CASSLGADYEQYF.

V and J are TRBV5-1 and TRBJ2-5; TRBD1 might be the D (6 bases). CDR1 SGHRS and CDR2 YFSETQ come from the germline V gene. This CDR3 comprises 16 residues. V shed 4 bases and J shed 3 bases, with 19 bases lying between them. CDR3 in DNA: TGCGCCAGCAGCCTCGAAAGGGGGTCCCATAAAGAGACCCAGTACTTC. It codes for CASSLERGSHKETQYF.

This chain joins TRBV7-6 and TRBJ1-6, with TRBD1 matching over 10 bases. From germline, CDR1 is SGHVS and CDR2 FNYEAQ. V dropped 4 bases and J dropped 5; count of bases not matched to a gene: 14. The CDR3 consists of 19 residues. CDR3 sequence: CASSSRGQGVGPNNSPLHF. The CDR3 DNA reads TGTGCCAGCAGCTCGCGAGGACAGGGGGTAGGACCTAATAATTCACCCCTCCACTTT.

This chain connects TRBV7-2 to TRBJ1-6; a possible D gene is TRBD1 (5 bases). Trimming took 6 bases from V and 3 from J, leaving 15 bases between them. The CDR3 has 16 amino acids. Germline V gene lookup returns CDR1 SGHTA and CDR2 FQGNSA. The CDR3 loop reads CASRPQTEFYNSPLHF. CDR3 nucleotide sequence: TGTGCCAGCAGACCCCAGACAGAGTTCTATAATTCACCCCTCCACTTT. Full variable domain (outside the CDR3, taken from reference TRBV7-2 and TRBJ1-6): GAGVSQSPSNKVTEKGKDVELRCDPISGHTALYWYRQSLGQGLEFLIYFQGNSAPDKSGLPSDRFSAERTGGSVSTLTIQRTQQEDSAVYLCASRPQTEFYNSPLHFGNGTRLTVT.

The genes are TRBV28 and TRBJ1-5; 9 bases align to TRBD1. This CDR3 is built from 13 residues. Germline CDR1 and CDR2: MDHEN and SYDVKM. The J segment lost 5 bases and the V segment lost 6 bases, leaving 2 bases of the junction unmatched. The DNA for the CDR3 is TGTGCCAGCAGCACAGGGGGCTATCAGCCCCAGCATTTT. This codes for CASSTGGYQPQHF. The whole variable domain, filled in from reference TRBV28 and TRBJ1-5, reads DVKVTQSSRYLVKRTGEKVFLECVQDMDHENMFWYRQDPGLGLRLIYFSYDVKMKEKGDIPEGYSVSREKKERFSLILESASTNQTSMYLCASSTGGYQPQHFGDGTRLSIL.

The rearrangement uses TRBV6-6 and TRBJ1-5; weak D call: TRBD1 (6 bases). The CDR3 is 14 residues long. V lost 6 bases to trimming and J lost 2 bases, with 11 bases between them. The germline V gene has CDR1 MNHNY and CDR2 SVGAGI (reference sequence). The DNA for the CDR3 is TGTGCCAGCAGGAACAGGGATGGCAATCAGCCCCAGCATTTT. This gives the protein CASRNRDGNQPQHF.

The chain has TRBV2 and TRBJ2-2, with D unclear. The CDR3 is 11 amino acids. Between the trimmed V and J ends, which lost 5 bases and 7 bases, there was a span of 5 bases. Germline lookup yields CDR1 SNHLY and CDR2 FYNNEI. The DNA for the CDR3 is TGTGCCAGCAGTCAATTCGGGGAGCTGTTTTTT. Its translation: CASSQFGELFF.

The rearrangement uses TRBV5-1 and TRBJ2-4, with 8 bases lining up with TRBD1. The CDR3 length is 12 residues. J lost 10 bases, V lost 10 bases, and 10 bases had no gene match. Looked up from germline, CDR1 is SGHRS and CDR2 is YFSETQ. The CDR3 DNA reads as TGCGCCGGTCGAAGGACAGGGCGAATTCAGTACTTC. This encodes CAGRRTGRIQYF.

The chain couples TRBV7-8 to TRBJ1-1; D gene unclear. V was cut by 2 bases and J by 1 base, with 11 bases left in between. The germline V gene has CDR1 SGHVS and CDR2 FQNEAQ. This CDR3 has 15 amino acids. Written as DNA, the CDR3 is TGTGCCAGCAGCTTAATCGACGGAAGGAACACTGAAGCTTTCTTT. This encodes CASSLIDGRNTEAFF.

The chain joins TRBV10-1 to TRBJ2-7, with 16 bases identical to TRBD2. Germline lookup yields CDR1 WNHNN and CDR2 SYGVQD (reference sequence). The ends lost 6 bases at V and 6 bases at J; junction bases unmatched: 11. CDR3 length: 17 amino acids. The CDR3 loop is CASRAGLAGGKMIEQYF. The CDR3 DNA sequence: TGCGCCAGCAGGGCGGGACTAGCGGGGGGGAAAATGATCGAGCAGTACTTC.

The rearrangement joins TRBV6-4 to TRBJ2-2, with D possibly being TRBD2 (5 bases). Germline CDR1 is MRHNA and CDR2 is SNTAGT. CDR3 size: 16 residues. The V end lost 0 bases, the J end lost 6 bases, and 14 bases lay between the germline ends. This CDR3 is CASSDSYRGVPGELFF. In DNA form, the CDR3 reads TGTGCCAGCAGTGACTCGTATCGGGGAGTTCCCGGGGAGCTGTTTTTT.

J is TRBJ2-1 and V is TRBV9; D uncertain. The V gene lost 0 bases and the J gene lost 1 base, with 2 bases spanning the gap. The length of the CDR3 is 13 residues. Germline loops: CDR1 SGDLS, CDR2 YYNGEE. CDR3 region: CASSVGSYNEQFF. The DNA for the CDR3 is TGTGCCAGCAGCGTAGGATCCTACAATGAGCAGTTCTTC.

The gene calls are TRBV7-9 and TRBJ2-7, with TRBD1 matching 9 bases. After removal of 5 bases from V and 3 bases from J, the junction contained 8 bases not matched to a gene. The CDR3 has 15 residues. Germline V gene sequence: CDR1 SEHNR, CDR2 FQNEAQ (reference sequence). CDR3 sequence (DNA): TGTGCCAGCAGCCGCCGGACAGGGGCGTTCTACGAGCAGTACTTC. Translation gives CASSRRTGAFYEQYF.

V usage is TRBV6-5 and J usage is TRBJ1-5; D unclear. This CDR3 has 13 residues. Germline V lookup: CDR1 MNHEY, CDR2 SVGAGI. Trimming stripped 6 bases from V and 0 bases from J, with 6 bases between. In DNA, the CDR3 is TGTGCCAGCAGGCTCTATAGCAATCAGCCCCAGCATTTT. This translates into CASRLYSNQPQHF.

This rearrangement joins TRBV11-2 to TRBJ1-6; D gene uncertain. In germline, CDR1 is SGHAT, CDR2 FQNNGV. Trimming shortened V by 0 bases and J by 7 bases, and 7 bases separated the two germline ends. The CDR3 has 14 amino acids. CDR3 in amino acids: CASSLEPRNSPLHF. For the CDR3, the DNA is TGTGCCAGCAGCTTAGAACCCAGAAATTCACCCCTCCACTTT.

The chain employs TRBV11-2 and TRBJ2-5; either TRBD1 or TRBD2 may supply D (5 bases each). Trimming stripped 0 bases from V and 13 bases from J, with 15 bases between. This CDR3 has 13 amino acids. Germline CDR1 reads SGHAT; CDR2 reads FQNNGV. CDR3 DNA: TGTGCCAGCAGCTTAGATCTCGCTGGGACCTCGTACTTC. It codes for CASSLDLAGTSYF. Combining the CDR3 with reference TRBV11-2 and TRBJ2-5 gives the whole variable domain EAGVAQSPRYKIIEKRQSVAFWCNPISGHATLYWYQQILGQGPKLLIQFQNNGVVDDSQLPKDRFSAERLKGVDSTLKIQPAKLEDSAVYLCASSLDLAGTSYFGPGTRLLVL.

The CDR3 loop reads CATSRALGAGSPLHF. The CDR3 bases are TGTGCCACCAGCAGAGCGCTTGGGGCCGGCTCACCCCTCCACTTT. The J gene is TRBJ1-6, the V gene TRBV15; possibly TRBD1 for D (5 bases). Germline CDR1 reads LNHNV; CDR2 reads YYDKDF (reference sequence). Trimming took off 1 base at V and 10 bases at J, with 14 bases between the two ends. The CDR3 is 15 amino acids.

The chain's CDR3 is CASSSQQGRNQPQHF. CDR3 DNA sequence: TGTGCCAGCTCATCACAACAGGGGCGCAATCAGCCCCAGCATTTT. The chain couples TRBV18 to TRBJ1-5; 7 bases line up with TRBD1. V dropped 5 bases and J dropped 2; count of bases not matched to a gene: 6. Germline assignment: CDR1 KGHSH and CDR2 LQKENI. The CDR3 extends over 15 amino acids.